What follows are 10 T cell receptor beta chains derived from one specimen sequenced in a study of CD8+CD57+ T cells in acquired aplastic anemia. Sequencing involved patients with CD8+CD57+ cell expansion previously shown by flow cytometry. CDR3 and TCR beta VDJ profiling relied on genomic DNA as the template. TCRdb re-analysed the reads in MiXCR, keeping a single row per CDR3 protein. The data show around 210,000 distinct CDR3 sequences, with 65% seen just once and around 60% held by the top ten. Sample: sorted CD4+, CD8+, or CD8+CD57+ T cells (not recorded which) from PBMCs. The receptors stem from a human donor with aplastic anemia.

A few counts support this clonotype. The chain has TRBV14 and TRBJ1-4; maybe TRBD1 (5 bases). V dropped 0 bases and J dropped 5 bases, with 10 bases sitting between them. The CDR3 has 15 amino acids. CDR1 is SGHDN, CDR2 FVKESK, per germline. The DNA for the CDR3 is TGTGCCAGCAGCCAAGATGGGCGGGGCAATGAAAAACTGTTTTTT. This gives the protein CASSQDGRGNEKLFF.

Comment on this clonotype: The junction shows a germline mismatch at one end, possibly a read error. J is TRBJ2-1 and V is TRBV29-1; tentative D call: TRBD2 (5 bases). The CDR3 has 11 residues. CDR1 and CDR2 from the germline V gene are SQVTM and ANQGSEA. CDR3 in amino acids: CSVGGPSERFF. The CDR3 nucleotides read TGCAGCGTAGGAGGACCGAGTGAGCGGTTCTTC.

CDR3 sequence reads: CASSLSAGGSGNTIYF. CDR3 DNA: TGTGCCAGCAGCTTGTCGGCGGGAGGATCTGGAAACACCATATATTTT. J is TRBJ1-3 and V is TRBV5-4; no clear D. The CDR3 consists of 16 residues. The germline CDR1 and CDR2 sequences are SGHNT and YYREEE (reference sequence). Trimming removed 1 base from V and 1 base from J, with 12 bases in between.

V gene TRBV5-1 combines with J gene TRBJ1-4, with 7 bases matching TRBD1. The CDR3 extends over 15 amino acids. Germline loops: CDR1 SGHRS, CDR2 YFSETQ. After removal of 0 bases from V and 6 bases from J, the junction contained 5 bases not matched to a gene. CDR3 loop: CASSLAGQDYEKLFF. In DNA, the CDR3 is TGCGCCAGCAGCTTGGCCGGACAGGACTATGAAAAACTGTTTTTT.

The chain is built from TRBV7-2 and TRBJ2-7, with D perhaps matching TRBD2 (6 bases). Trimming took off 5 bases at V and 5 bases at J, with 13 bases between the two ends. CDR3 length: 13 residues. Germline loops: CDR1 SGHTA, CDR2 FQGNSA. The CDR3 is CASSSQTRHEQYF. The CDR3 DNA follows: TGTGCCAGCAGCAGCCAGACTAGACACGAGCAGTACTTC.

The chain combines TRBV7-8 with TRBJ2-4, with D possibly matching TRBD2 (6 bases). With the DNA end fitting TRBJ2-5 better, the J assignment may be wrong. This CDR3 region has 15 residues. Looked up from germline, CDR1 is SGHVS and CDR2 is FQNEAQ. The DNA of the CDR3 is TGTGCCAGCAGCTACCAACGGGGGAGCCAAGAGACCCAGTACTTC. This codes for CASSYQRGSQETQYF.

In its sample, this clonotype was seen a few times. J is TRBJ2-7 and V is TRBV7-3, with a tentative D call TRBD2 (5 bases). Germline values: CDR1 SGHTA, CDR2 FQGTGA. This CDR3 region has 14 residues. V lost 11 bases and J lost 2, with 19 bases in between. CDR3 residues: CALALLSAPYEQYF. Here the CDR3 DNA reads TGTGCCCTAGCACTACTATCGGCTCCCTACGAGCAGTACTTC. The whole variable domain, filled in from reference TRBV7-3 and TRBJ2-7, reads GAGVSQTPSNKVTEKGKYVELRCDPISGHTALYWYRQSLGQGPEFLIYFQGTGAADDSGLPNDRFFAVRPEGSVSTLKIQRTERGDSAVYLCALALLSAPYEQYFGPGTRLTVT.

This rearrangement joins TRBV12-3 or TRBV12-4 to TRBJ1-1; D unclear. The CDR3 length is 14 residues. V lost 2 bases, J lost 4 bases, and 11 bases lay in between. CDR3 loop: CASSLRVPGTEAFF. For the CDR3, the DNA is TGTGCCAGCAGTTTACGGGTACCGGGCACTGAAGCTTTCTTT.

This sequence joins TRBV2 and TRBJ2-5, with D unclear. V was shortened by 7 bases and J by 5 bases, with 11 bases between the two germline ends. The germline gives CDR1 SNHLY, CDR2 FYNNEI. The CDR3 is made up of 12 amino acids. The CDR3 nucleotides are TGTGCCAGCAAGAGTGTGGGGGAGACCCAGTACTTC. Its protein is CASKSVGETQYF. The whole variable domain, remainder taken from reference TRBV2 and TRBJ2-5, is EPEVTQTPSHQVTQMGQEVILRCVPISNHLYFYWYRQILGQKVEFLVSFYNNEISEKSEIFDDQFSVERPDGSNFTLKIRSTKLEDSAMYFCASKSVGETQYFGPGTRLLVL.

The CDR3 bases are TGCGCCAGCATGGGGGGACAGGGCTATGGCTACACCTTC. As protein: CASMGGQGYGYTF. V is TRBV10-1 and J is TRBJ1-2; 9 bases fit TRBD1. The germline CDR1 and CDR2 sequences are WNHNN and SYGVQD (reference sequence). Trimming cost V 7 bases and J 4 bases; bases outside gene matches: 4. The CDR3 spans 13 residues.